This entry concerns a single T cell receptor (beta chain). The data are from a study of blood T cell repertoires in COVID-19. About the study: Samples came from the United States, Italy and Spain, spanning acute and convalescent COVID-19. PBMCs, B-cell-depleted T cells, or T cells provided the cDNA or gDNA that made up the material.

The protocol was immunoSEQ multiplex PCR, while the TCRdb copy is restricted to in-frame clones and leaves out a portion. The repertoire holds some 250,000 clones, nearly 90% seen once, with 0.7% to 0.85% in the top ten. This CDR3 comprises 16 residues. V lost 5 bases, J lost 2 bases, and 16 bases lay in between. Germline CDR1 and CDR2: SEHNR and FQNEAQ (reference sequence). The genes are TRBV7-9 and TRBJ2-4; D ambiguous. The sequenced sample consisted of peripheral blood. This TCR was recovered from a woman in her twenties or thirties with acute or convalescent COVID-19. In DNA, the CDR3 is TGTGCCAGCAGCCCCCCGCTGAGGCACACCAAAAACATTCAGTACTTC. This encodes CASSPPLRHTKNIQYF.